Listed below are T cell receptor beta chains from one sample, sequenced in a study of CD8+ T cells in alopecia areata. Sequencing was performed with immunoSEQ multiplex PCR; in TCRdb, only in-frame clones are kept and a portion is missing. In the table there are approximately 210,000 clones, roughly 60% of which are singletons. Source: CD4+ T cells sorted from blood, taken around week 47, from a patient treated with tofacitinib. These TCRs come from a human donor with alopecia areata. Both conserved end residues are part of each CDR3. The order of the fields is V gene, clone size, D gene, J gene, CDR3 protein, CDR3 DNA. D genes are given only for firm matches. Clone size is shown for a subset of rows, as once, few, many or a class of expanded clone.

>TRBV29-1|NA|NA|TRBJ2-1
CSVETGAFYNEQFF
TGCAGCGTTGAAACGGGGGCCTTTTACAATGAGCAGTTCTTC
>TRBV6-5|NA|NA|TRBJ2-1
CASSFQGEQFF
TGTGCCAGCAGTTTCCAGGGGGAGCAGTTCTTC
>TRBV18|NA|TRBD1|TRBJ1-5
CASSSGQGAPQPQHF
TGTGCCAGCTCAAGTGGTCAGGGGGCGCCTCAGCCCCAGCATTTT
>TRBV29-1|NA|NA|TRBJ2-1
CSVDPMSSYNEQFF
TGCAGCGTTGACCCAATGAGCTCCTACAATGAGCAGTTCTTC
>TRBV7-6|NA|NA|TRBJ1-2
CASSLGPPGGASDGYTF
TGTGCCAGCAGCTTAGGCCCCCCGGGGGGCGCAAGCGATGGCTACACCTTC
>TRBV2|NA|NA|TRBJ1-2
CASEIRVGIGYTF
TGTGCCAGTGAGATACGGGTTGGCATAGGCTACACCTTC
>TRBV27|NA|NA|TRBJ2-1
CASHGLTNEQFF
TGTGCCAGCCATGGACTTACCAATGAGCAGTTCTTC
>TRBV30|NA|NA|TRBJ2-2
CASRGSDTGELFF
TGTGCCAGCAGGGGATCGGACACCGGGGAGCTGTTTTTT
>TRBV29-1|NA|TRBD1|TRBJ1-2
CSVRTGLSYGYTF
TGCAGCGTCCGGACAGGCCTATCCTATGGCTACACCTTC
>TRBV7-2|NA|TRBD1|TRBJ2-3
CASSPQTGPTDTQYF
TGTGCCAGCAGCCCGCAGACAGGGCCCACAGATACGCAGTATTTT
>TRBV29-1|NA|TRBD1|TRBJ1-1
CSVERTGNTEAFF
TGCAGCGTTGAGAGGACAGGGAACACTGAAGCTTTCTTT
>TRBV28|NA|NA|TRBJ2-7
CASRGPNQYEQYF
TGTGCCAGCAGGGGTCCGAATCAGTACGAGCAGTACTTC
>TRBV18|NA|TRBD1|TRBJ1-6
CASSPTGTGSGSPLHF
TGTGCCAGCTCACCAACCGGGACAGGGTCAGGATCACCCCTCCACTTT
>TRBV30|once|NA|TRBJ1-1
CAWSDGRARMEAFF
TGTGCCTGGAGTGATGGCAGGGCTAGGATGGAAGCTTTCTTT
>TRBV5-1|NA|NA|TRBJ1-2
CASSLVGDRTDGYTF
TGCGCCAGCAGCTTGGTCGGGGACCGGACTGATGGCTACACCTTC
>TRBV4-3|NA|NA|TRBJ2-2
CASSQGITGELFF
TGCGCCAGCAGCCAGGGAATCACCGGGGAGCTGTTTTTT
>TRBV6-5|NA|TRBD2|TRBJ2-5
CASRLAGGPGTQYF
TGTGCCAGCAGGCTAGCGGGGGGGCCCGGGACCCAGTACTTC
>TRBV7-2|NA|NA|TRBJ2-2
CASSSTDTGELFF
TGTGCCAGCAGCTCCACAGACACCGGGGAGCTGTTTTTT
>TRBV29-1|few|NA|TRBJ2-3
CSVEGGFGDTQYF
TGCAGCGTTGAGGGGGGTTTCGGAGATACGCAGTATTTT
>TRBV2|NA|NA|TRBJ2-3
CASSEWVNTQYF
TGTGCCAGCAGTGAATGGGTAAATACGCAGTATTTT
>TRBV7-2|NA|NA|TRBJ2-3
CASSFLRDTQYF
TGTGCCAGCAGTTTTCTTAGGGATACGCAGTATTTT
>TRBV5-1|NA|NA|TRBJ1-3
CASSTGGVSGNTIYF
TGCGCCAGCAGCACCGGCGGGGTCTCGGGAAACACCATATATTTT
>TRBV7-2|few|NA|TRBJ2-3
CASSPLAGDTQYF
TGTGCCAGCAGCCCCCTAGCAGGAGATACGCAGTATTTT
>TRBV30|NA|TRBD1|TRBJ1-6
CAWRDRGLSPLHF
TGTGCCTGGAGGGACAGGGGGCTTTCACCCCTCCACTTT
>TRBV29-1|NA|NA|TRBJ1-2
CSVDESGTGYTF
TGCAGCGTTGACGAGTCGGGGACCGGCTACACCTTC